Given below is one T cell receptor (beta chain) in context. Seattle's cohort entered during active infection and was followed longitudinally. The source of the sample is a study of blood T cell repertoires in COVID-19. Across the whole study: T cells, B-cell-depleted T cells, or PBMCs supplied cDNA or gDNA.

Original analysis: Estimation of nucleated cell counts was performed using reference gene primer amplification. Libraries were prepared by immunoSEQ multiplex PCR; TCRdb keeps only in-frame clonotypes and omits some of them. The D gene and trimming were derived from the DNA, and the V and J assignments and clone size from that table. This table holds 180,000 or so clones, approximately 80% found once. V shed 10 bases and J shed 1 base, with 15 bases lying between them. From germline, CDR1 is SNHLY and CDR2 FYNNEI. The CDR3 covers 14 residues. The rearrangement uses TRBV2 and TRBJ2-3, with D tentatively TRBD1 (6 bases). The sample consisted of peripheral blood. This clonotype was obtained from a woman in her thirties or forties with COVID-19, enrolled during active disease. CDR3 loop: CATGVDSRTDTQYF. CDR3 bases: TGTGCCACAGGGGTAGACAGCCGCACAGATACGCAGTATTTT. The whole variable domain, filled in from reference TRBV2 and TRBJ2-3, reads EPEVTQTPSHQVTQMGQEVILRCVPISNHLYFYWYRQILGQKVEFLVSFYNNEISEKSEIFDDQFSVERPDGSNFTLKIRSTKLEDSAMYFCATGVDSRTDTQYFGPGTRLTVL.